This TCR beta chain stems from a study of graft-versus-host responses after intestinal transplantation. Study-wide background: Each recipient received a multivisceral, liver-intestinal, or isolated intestinal graft. Study results and limitations: Clonal ratios of graft-versus-host to host-versus-graft in allografts were high for patients exhibiting graft-donor T cell macrochimerism. Levels of circulating GvH clones at their peak were associated with early post-transplant HvG declines.

The assay was immunoSEQ multiplex PCR, and TCRdb's table has in-frame clones only and misses some. The sample holds 90,000 to 150,000 clones, roughly 93% seen once. The CDR3 length is 13 residues. Germline lookup yields CDR1 LNHDA and CDR2 SQIVND (reference sequence). V was clipped by 10 bases and J by 4 bases, with 17 bases between them. Regarding this clone: As yet, its antigen is unknown.

The V call is TRBV19, the J call TRBJ2-7; possible D gene TRBD2, 5 bases. This clonotype was sampled from a human donor who received an intestinal transplant. The sequenced sample was unstimulated CD4+ T cells sorted from spleen or lymph node cells, obtained before intestinal transplant. The CDR3 nucleotides are TGTGCCACAGCGGCGGCCCTAGGGTACGAGCAGTACTTC. This sequence encodes CATAAALGYEQYF. The entire variable domain, with the rest obtained from reference TRBV19 and TRBJ2-7, is as follows: DGGITQSPKYLFRKEGQNVTLSCEQNLNHDAMYWYRQDPGQGLRLIYYSQIVNDFQKGDIAEGYSVSREKKESFPLTVTSAQKNPTAFYLCATAAALGYEQYFGPGTRLTVT.